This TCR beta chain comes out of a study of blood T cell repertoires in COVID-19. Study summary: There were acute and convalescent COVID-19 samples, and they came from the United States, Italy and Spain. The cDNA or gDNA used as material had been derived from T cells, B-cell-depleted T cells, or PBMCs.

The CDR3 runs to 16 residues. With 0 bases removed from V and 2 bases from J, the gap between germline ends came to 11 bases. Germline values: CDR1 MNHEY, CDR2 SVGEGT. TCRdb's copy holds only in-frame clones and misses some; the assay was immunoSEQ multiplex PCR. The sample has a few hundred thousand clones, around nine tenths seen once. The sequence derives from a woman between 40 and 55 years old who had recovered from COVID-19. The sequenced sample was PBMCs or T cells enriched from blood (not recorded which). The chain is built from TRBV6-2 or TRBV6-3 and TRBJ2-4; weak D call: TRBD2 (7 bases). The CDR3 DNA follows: TGTGCCAGCAGTTACTCGAGGCGGGGGCCCAAAAACATTCAGTACTTC. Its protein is CASSYSRRGPKNIQYF.